The 13 T cell receptor beta chains listed next were all sequenced from one sample in a study of blood T cell repertoires in COVID-19 (dated by TCRdb to the early 2020s). Preparation of the library involved the immunoSEQ multiplex PCR assay. Imported from immuneACCESS, the table was reduced by TCRdb to in-frame sequences with V and J called. These copies leave out some clones; in studies compared against another copy, an unresolved V gene accounts for under half, and the cause of the remainder is not known. A total of around 370,000 clones appear in this sample, 80% to 90% of them only once. About 6% of the sample is held by the ten biggest clonotypes. Material for sequencing was peripheral blood. The receptors were sampled from a woman aged 50 to 60 with COVID-19, enrolled during active disease.

The gene calls are TRBV18 and TRBJ1-1; D gene ambiguous. This CDR3 has 16 residues. With 3 bases removed from V and 1 base from J, the gap between germline ends came to 15 bases. Germline loops: CDR1 KGHSH, CDR2 LQKENI. The DNA of the CDR3 is TGTGCCAGCTCACCGGCGTCAGGTGTCCCGAACACTGAAGCTTTCTTT. It specifies CASSPASGVPNTEAFF.

The chain uses TRBV5-1 and TRBJ1-1, with D tentatively TRBD1 (5 bases). The germline V and J ends were trimmed by 3 bases and 1 base, with 13 bases remaining between them. The CDR3 length is 15 residues. The germline V gene has CDR1 SGHRS and CDR2 YFSETQ. CDR3: CASSSDGAGNTEAFF. DNA for the CDR3: TGCGCCAGCAGCTCCGATGGGGCAGGGAACACTGAAGCTTTCTTT.

V is TRBV6-5 and J is TRBJ1-1; D gene ambiguous. V was pared by 6 bases and J by 2 bases, with 7 bases between. The CDR3 contains 12 residues. Per germline, CDR1 MNHEY and CDR2 SVGAGI. Here the CDR3 reads CASSQVNTEAFF. The CDR3 DNA reads as TGTGCCAGCAGCCAGGTAAACACTGAAGCTTTCTTT.

This clone was detected only a few times. The CDR3 ends on some other residue instead of the conserved phenylalanine or tryptophan, so this is likely a read error. Because the CDR3's place on the DNA is in doubt, the DNA is left out and the CDR3 is given as listed by TCRdb. The rearrangement joins TRBV5-6 to TRBJ2-7; TRBD1 is the table's D call and was not checked against the DNA. Ends included, the CDR3 has 11 residues. Germline lookup yields CDR1 SGHDT and CDR2 YYEEEE. CDR3 in amino acids: CASSLFRDRSI.

The CDR3, as DNA: TGCGCCAGCAGCCCCCTCAACACCGGGGAGCTGTTTTTT. Amino acid sequence: CASSPLNTGELFF. The rearrangement links TRBV4-1 to TRBJ2-2; D uncertain. This CDR3 spans 13 amino acids. Germline-derived CDR1 and CDR2 are MGHRA and YSYEKL. V lost 4 bases and J lost 2, with 5 bases in between.

This chain joins TRBV3-1 (or the pseudogene TRBV3-2) and TRBJ1-1; tentative D call: TRBD1 (6 bases). This CDR3 has 13 residues. CDR1 and CDR2 from the germline V gene are LGHDT and YNNKEL (reference sequence). Trimming left V 8 bases short and J 9 bases short, with 19 bases between. The CDR3 is CASATRGAIKAFF. The DNA for the CDR3 is TGTGCCAGCGCGACCCGGGGGGCTATTAAAGCTTTCTTT.

The rearrangement joins TRBV29-1 to TRBJ2-3; 10 positions agree with TRBD2. V lost 6 bases, J lost 2 bases, and 5 bases stayed unmatched. From germline, CDR1 is SQVTM and CDR2 ANQGSEA. CDR3 length equals 14 residues. In nucleotides, the CDR3 is TGCAGCGTCTCCCTAGCGGGAGTCACAGATACGCAGTATTTT. It specifies CSVSLAGVTDTQYF.

The gene calls are TRBV6-2 or TRBV6-3 and TRBJ1-1; a possible D gene is TRBD1 (6 bases). The V gene's germline CDR1 is MNHEY and CDR2 SVGEGT. The CDR3 runs 17 residues. Trimming took off 2 bases at V and 2 bases at J, with 18 bases between the two ends. The CDR3: CASSYPPRGRGNTEAFF. CDR3 bases: TGTGCCAGCAGTTACCCGCCGCGTGGCAGGGGAAACACTGAAGCTTTCTTT.

V usage is TRBV24-1 and J usage is TRBJ1-2, with TRBD1 identical over 7 bases. Germline loops: CDR1 KGHDR, CDR2 SFDVKD. V shed 4 bases and J 8 bases; nucleotides not matched to a gene: 9. The CDR3 runs 14 residues. CDR3 sequence: CATSDFGQEGGYTF. The CDR3 DNA sequence: TGTGCCACCAGTGACTTCGGACAGGAAGGGGGCTACACCTTC.

The chain is built from TRBV29-1 and TRBJ1-1; 12 positions match TRBD1. In germline, CDR1 is SQVTM, CDR2 ANQGSEA. After removal of 7 bases from V and 3 bases from J, the junction contained 12 bases not matched to a gene. The CDR3 consists of 16 residues. The CDR3 spells CSGAGTGGFLDTEAFF. CDR3 DNA: TGCAGCGGAGCCGGGACAGGGGGCTTCTTGGACACTGAAGCTTTCTTT.

A single count supports this clone. This chain uses TRBV5-5 with TRBJ2-7, with 9 nucleotides matching TRBD1. In germline, CDR1 is SGHKS, CDR2 YYEKEE (reference sequence). The CDR3 extends over 16 amino acids. V lost 5 bases and J lost 2; bases outside the gene matches: 11. CDR3 in DNA: TGTGCCAGCAGATTCTTCCCCGGGACAGGGACCTACGAGCAGTACTTC. Its protein product is CASRFFPGTGTYEQYF.

The gene calls are TRBV30 and TRBJ1-1; no reliable D call. V lost 0 bases, J lost 4 bases, and 9 bases lay in between. Germline CDR1 is GTSNPN and CDR2 is SVGIG (reference sequence). The CDR3 contains 13 residues. CDR3 nucleotides: TGTGCCTGGAGTGTGAGCGGAGGCACTGAAGCTTTCTTT. It yields the protein CAWSVSGGTEAFF.

The V gene is TRBV6-1, the J gene TRBJ2-1; 10 bases are shared with TRBD2. Germline loops: CDR1 MNHNS, CDR2 SASEGT. V was clipped by 3 bases and J by 0 bases; unmatched bases: 11. The CDR3 is made up of 19 amino acids. The CDR3 is CASSEEGTSGISSYNEQFF. In DNA form, the CDR3 reads TGTGCCAGCAGTGAGGAGGGTACTAGCGGGATTAGCTCCTACAATGAGCAGTTCTTC.